These 26 T cell receptor beta chains came from one sample sequenced in a study of patients and donors after allogeneic stem cell transplantation. Each CDR3 protein is one row after TCRdb ran MiXCR on the RT-PCR reads. Of approximately 200,000 distinct CDR3 sequences in the sample, around 40% are singletons; the top ten hold more than 9%. The sequenced sample was blood, either unsorted or a sorted T cell fraction (not recorded which). The source is a human donor who was either an allogeneic HSCT recipient or a stem cell or donor lymphocyte infusion donor (not recorded which). It is not recorded whose cells these are; they may come from a transplant donor.

This chain's CDR3 is CATWTDSGNTIYF. CDR3 DNA: TGTGCCACATGGACGGACTCTGGAAACACCATATATTTT. The chain carries TRBV6-2 or TRBV6-3 and TRBJ1-3; no clear D. The CDR3 runs to 13 residues. Trimming pared 10 bases from V and 0 bases from J, leaving 10 bases between. Germline CDR1 is MNHEY and CDR2 is SVGEGT.

This clonotype was recorded a few times. The chain links TRBV28 to TRBJ2-3, with 8 nucleotides matching TRBD2. Germline assignment: CDR1 MDHEN and CDR2 SYDVKM. V shed 4 bases, J shed 4 bases, and the junction held 4 bases outside the gene matches. This CDR3 spans 14 amino acids. In nucleotides, the CDR3 is TGTGCCAGCAGTTCACCGGGACTAGCAGATACGCAGTATTTT. Protein product: CASSSPGLADTQYF.

V and J are TRBV5-1 and TRBJ2-7; D might be TRBD1 (5 bases). The V end lost 1 base, the J end lost 5 bases, and 10 bases lay between the germline ends. This CDR3 is built from 13 residues. The germline V gene has CDR1 SGHRS and CDR2 YFSETQ. The CDR3 loop is CASSLIGAHEQYF. Written as DNA, the CDR3 is TGCGCCAGCAGCTTGATAGGGGCCCACGAGCAGTACTTC.

This clonotype was detected a few times. The V gene is TRBV3-1, the J gene TRBJ1-1, with D possibly being TRBD1 (5 bases). In germline, CDR1 is LGHDT, CDR2 YNNKEL (reference sequence). The CDR3 loop spans 17 amino acids. The V gene lost 3 bases and the J gene lost 0 bases, with 17 bases spanning the gap. CDR3 amino acids: CASSHLPTVYMNTEAFF. As DNA, the CDR3 is TGTGCCAGCAGCCATCTCCCGACAGTCTATATGAACACTGAAGCTTTCTTT. Using reference TRBV3-1 and TRBJ1-1 for the parts outside the CDR3, the full variable domain is DTAVSQTPKYLVTQMGNDKSIKCEQNLGHDTMYWYKQDSKKFLKIMFSYNNKELIINETVPNRFSPKSPDKAHLNLHINSLELGDSAVYFCASSHLPTVYMNTEAFFGQGTRLTVV.

This clonotype was seen only a few times. J is TRBJ1-1 and V is TRBV9; TRBD1 aligns across 9 bases. Unmatched junction bases numbered 8, after V lost 4 bases and J lost 4 bases. The germline gives CDR1 SGDLS, CDR2 YYNGEE. This CDR3 spans 15 amino acids. Here the CDR3 DNA reads TGTGCCAGCAGCTCCCGGGACAGGGCGAGCACTGAAGCTTTCTTT. It codes for CASSSRDRASTEAFF.

The rearrangement joins TRBV12-3 or TRBV12-4 to TRBJ1-5, with D uncertain. Between the trimmed V and J ends, which lost 3 bases and 4 bases, there was a span of 10 bases. The CDR3 spans 14 residues. CDR3 residues: CASSFTGINQPQHF. CDR3 in DNA: TGTGCCAGCAGTTTTACGGGGATTAATCAGCCCCAGCATTTT.

This rearrangement joins TRBV12-3 or TRBV12-4 to TRBJ2-7, with D possibly called TRBD1 or TRBD2 (5 bases each). Trimming pared 5 bases from V and 2 bases from J, leaving 13 bases between. CDR3 length: 14 amino acids. The chain's CDR3 is CASSPSGTPYEQYF. The CDR3 DNA follows: TGTGCCAGCAGTCCATCCGGGACCCCCTACGAGCAGTACTTC.

V gene TRBV15 combines with J gene TRBJ2-3, with unresolved D. Trimming pared 1 base from V and 1 base from J, leaving 9 bases between. This CDR3 has 15 amino acids. The germline V gene encodes CDR1 LNHNV and CDR2 YYDKDF (reference sequence). DNA for the CDR3: TGTGCCACCAGCAGAGCCTGGGCAGGCACAGATACGCAGTATTTT. Its translation: CATSRAWAGTDTQYF.

The rearrangement links TRBV9 to TRBJ2-3, with TRBD2 matching over 12 bases. CDR3 length: 16 residues. Germline V gene data show CDR1 as SGDLS and CDR2 as YYNGEE. V lost 4 bases to trimming and J lost 6 bases; unmatched junction nucleotides: 9. The DNA of the CDR3 is TGTGCCAGCAGCCTGCCAAAGACTAGCGGGGGTGATACGCAGTATTTT. Amino acid sequence: CASSLPKTSGGDTQYF. The full variable domain, completed using reference TRBV9 and TRBJ2-3, is DSGVTQTPKHLITATGQRVTLRCSPRSGDLSVYWYQQSLDQGLQFLIQYYNGEERAKGNILERFSAQQFPDLHSELNLSSLELGDSALYFCASSLPKTSGGDTQYFGPGTRLTVL.

The chain links TRBV29-1 to TRBJ2-3; D remains unclear. V dropped 0 bases and J dropped 2 bases, with 15 bases sitting between them. From germline, CDR1 is SQVTM and CDR2 ANQGSEA. This CDR3 contains 16 residues. The CDR3 DNA is TGCAGCGTTGAAGACCCGGACGGTTGGGTCACAGATACGCAGTATTTT. Protein product: CSVEDPDGWVTDTQYF.

This clonotype was counted between two and nine times. This chain joins TRBV20-1 and TRBJ2-1; 10 bases fit TRBD1. From germline, CDR1 is DFQATT and CDR2 SNEGSKA (reference sequence). The CDR3 has 15 amino acids. J gave up 5 bases and V 7 bases, and 11 bases lay outside the gene matches. The chain's CDR3 is CSVGLTGTGDNEQFF. The DNA for the CDR3 is TGCAGTGTAGGACTAACCGGGACAGGGGACAATGAGCAGTTCTTC.

The chain links TRBV28 to TRBJ1-1; no clear D gene. This CDR3 has 13 amino acids. Per the germline V gene, CDR1 is MDHEN and CDR2 is SYDVKM. Trimming stripped 8 bases from V and 0 bases from J, with 10 bases between. The CDR3 region is CASSRNMNTEAFF. DNA of the CDR3: TGTGCCAGCTCTCGGAACATGAACACTGAAGCTTTCTTT.

This clonotype was seen a few times. The V gene is TRBV12-3 or TRBV12-4, the J gene TRBJ1-2; no firm D call. This CDR3 contains 11 residues. The V end was cut by 11 bases, the J end by 8 bases, with 15 bases between. CDR3 residues: CAVMNVEGYTF. The CDR3, as DNA: TGTGCCGTCATGAATGTGGAAGGCTACACCTTC.

This clonotype was detected a few times. The rearrangement links TRBV7-3 to TRBJ1-2; D is unclear. The CDR3 spans 16 residues. V was shortened by 2 bases and J by 3 bases, with 16 bases between the two germline ends. Per the germline V gene, CDR1 is SGHTA and CDR2 is FQGTGA. DNA of the CDR3: TGTGCCAGCAGCTTATTTTTCCGTTGGCATCACTATGGCTACACCTTC. This sequence encodes CASSLFFRWHHYGYTF. The whole variable domain, remainder taken from reference TRBV7-3 and TRBJ1-2, is GAGVSQTPSNKVTEKGKYVELRCDPISGHTALYWYRQSLGQGPEFLIYFQGTGAADDSGLPNDRFFAVRPEGSVSTLKIQRTERGDSAVYLCASSLFFRWHHYGYTFGSGTRLTVV.

The sample holds a few counts of this clonotype. The chain carries TRBV10-2 and TRBJ1-5, with D perhaps matching TRBD1 (6 bases). The germline V and J ends were trimmed by 10 bases and 3 bases, with 13 bases remaining between them. CDR3 size: 13 residues. CDR1 and CDR2 (germline): WSHSY, SAAADI. CDR3 sequence (DNA): TGCGCCACCCGACAGGAATACAATCAGCCCCAGCATTTT. It encodes CATRQEYNQPQHF.

A few counts support this clonotype. The J gene is TRBJ1-1, the V gene TRBV5-1; the match to TRBD1 covers 7 bases. V shed 1 base, J shed 6 bases, and the junction held 9 bases outside the gene matches. This CDR3 contains 15 residues. The germline V gene has CDR1 SGHRS and CDR2 YFSETQ. The CDR3 here is CASSLNRGPYAEAFF. CDR3 nucleotide sequence: TGCGCCAGCAGCTTGAATAGGGGGCCTTATGCTGAAGCTTTCTTT.

The J gene is TRBJ1-5, the V gene TRBV20-1, with D unclear. Germline V CDR1 and CDR2: DFQATT, SNEGSKA (reference sequence). Trimming stripped 6 bases from V and 4 bases from J, with 10 bases between. The CDR3 is 12 residues long. The CDR3 nucleotides are TGCAGTGCGCGATGGGAGAATCAGCCCCAGCATTTT. Translation gives CSARWENQPQHF.

The gene calls are TRBV5-6 and TRBJ2-5; 9 nucleotides align to TRBD1. The V gene's germline CDR1 is SGHDT and CDR2 YYEEEE. J gave up 6 bases and V 0 bases, and 9 bases lay outside the gene matches. The CDR3 has 16 amino acids. The DNA of the CDR3 is TGTGCCAGCAGCTTGGCCCGGGACAGGGCGGAAAAGACCCAGTACTTC. Translation: CASSLARDRAEKTQYF.

The chain has TRBV29-1 and TRBJ1-1; a possible D gene is TRBD1 (6 bases). This CDR3 spans 12 amino acids. CDR1 and CDR2 from the germline V gene are SQVTM and ANQGSEA. CDR3: CSYRADYTEAFF. The CDR3 DNA reads TGCAGTTACAGGGCGGATTACACTGAAGCTTTCTTT.

This clonotype came up once. V gene TRBV12-3 or TRBV12-4 combines with J gene TRBJ1-5, with 9 nucleotides matching TRBD1. The CDR3 sequence is 15 residues long. J lost 11 bases, V lost 0 bases, and 8 bases had no gene match. The DNA for the CDR3 is TGTGCCAGCAGTTTAGCGGGACAGGGCCTAGTGACCCAGCATTTT. This sequence encodes CASSLAGQGLVTQHF.

The gene calls are TRBV20-1 and TRBJ2-1; D is possibly TRBD2 (5 bases). Per germline, CDR1 DFQATT and CDR2 SNEGSKA (reference sequence). The CDR3 consists of 14 residues. V shed 3 bases and J shed 0 bases, with 9 bases lying between them. The CDR3: CSASTRASYNEQFF. The DNA of the CDR3 is TGCAGTGCTAGTACGCGGGCCTCCTACAATGAGCAGTTCTTC.

This clonotype was seen only a few times. The chain has TRBV4-2 and TRBJ1-6; no clear D gene. V shed 0 bases and J shed 7 bases, with 13 bases lying between them. The CDR3 sequence is 16 residues long. The germline V gene encodes CDR1 LGHNA and CDR2 YNFKEQ. The CDR3 reads CASSQDSFRENSPLHF. Here the CDR3 DNA reads TGTGCCAGCAGCCAAGATTCTTTCCGCGAGAATTCACCCCTCCACTTT.

Only one count was recorded for this clonotype. The genes are TRBV7-8 and TRBJ1-1; 7 nucleotides align to TRBD1. Germline V gives CDR1 SGHVS, CDR2 FQNEAQ. The CDR3 spans 14 residues. J lost 5 bases, V lost 3 bases, and 6 bases had no gene match. CDR3 residues: CASSFQGVGTEAFF. The CDR3 DNA reads TGTGCCAGCAGCTTCCAGGGGGTAGGGACTGAAGCTTTCTTT. The full variable domain, with the rest looked up from reference TRBV7-8 and TRBJ1-1, is GAGVSQSPRYKVAKRGQDVALRCDPISGHVSLFWYQQALGQGPEFLTYFQNEAQLDKSGLPSDRFFAERPEGSVSTLKIQRTQQEDSAVYLCASSFQGVGTEAFFGQGTRLTVV.

This clonotype was seen a handful of times. The chain joins TRBV7-9 to TRBJ2-2; D not certain. The length of the CDR3 is 15 residues. Germline CDR1 SEHNR, CDR2 FQNEAQ (reference sequence). Trimming removed 5 bases at V and 0 bases at J, with 10 bases between. Written as DNA, the CDR3 is TGTGCCAGCAGCCACCCTGGACCGAACACCGGGGAGCTGTTTTTT. Translating gives CASSHPGPNTGELFF.

The chain links TRBV20-1 to TRBJ1-2; 8 bases align to TRBD1. This CDR3 has 15 residues. Trimming took 0 bases from V and 3 from J; bases not matched to a gene: 6. Germline V gene lookup returns CDR1 DFQATT and CDR2 SNEGSKA (reference sequence). CDR3 region: CSARDLEQGDYGYTF. In DNA form, the CDR3 reads TGCAGTGCTAGAGACCTCGAACAGGGGGACTATGGCTACACCTTC.

The chain has TRBV12-3 or TRBV12-4 and TRBJ1-2, with 7 bases identical to TRBD1. The V gene end was trimmed by 6 bases and the J gene end by 5 bases; junction bases not matched to a gene: 6. This CDR3 has 13 amino acids. The CDR3 bases are TGTGCCAGCAGCCTAGGGGGCTGGTATGGCTACACCTTC. Its protein product is CASSLGGWYGYTF.